The text below deals with one T cell receptor beta chain. This clonotype is identified as medium-sized (0.01 to 0.1%). Its binding antigen is unknown. There are no base qualities to consult, and no much larger clone falls within one base. The meaning of the sample's treatment or condition label: roughly ten-day PBMC culture with coronavirus spike peptide pools or control peptides (ViraFEST assay). The study used the ViraFEST assay, which expanded antigen-specific T cells with peptide pools and then identified expanded clonotypes by TCR sequencing. Positive SARS-CoV-2 PCR tests in the convalescent patients dated from March to December 2020, before Alpha, Beta and Delta variants emerged in the United States. Each well held around 2.1 million PBMCs cultured with 9 to 10 ug/ml peptide pools in IMDM containing 5% human AB serum and approximately 10 IU/ml IL-2. Half of the culture medium was replaced with fresh IL-2-containing medium on days 3 and 7. Once the cells had been in culture for ten to eleven days, the EasySep CD4+ T cell isolation kit was used to isolate CD4+ T cells by negative selection. Ficoll-Paque Plus gradient centrifugation was used to isolate PBMCs from whole blood, and the isolated PBMCs were then either used fresh or cryopreserved at -140C. Each culture condition was generally run in triplicate wells.

This specimen belongs to a study of vaccination and CD4 T cells after COVID-19 (dated by TCRdb to between 2021 and 2024). Concerning the study at large: SARS-CoV-2 positivity had been established in the convalescent patients by nasal swab PCR, and mild disease was recorded in under ten of these patients and severe disease in one. Participants got two doses of the Pfizer-BioNTech BNT162b2 vaccine (n=8) or two doses of the Moderna mRNA-1273 vaccine (n=2). The convalescent cohort included six males and four females, with two Hispanic individuals, seven Caucasians, two Asians and one multiracial person. In roughly nine COVID-19 convalescent patients and 4 infection-naive healthy vaccine recipients, the spike-specific CD4+ TCR repertoire before mRNA vaccination was compared with the repertoire after mRNA vaccination. For stimulating the cultures, overlapping spike peptide pools were used, derived from SARS-CoV-2 as well as from the common cold coronaviruses HCoV-NL63, HCoV-OC43 and HCoV-229E. Control cultures used a CEFX viral epitope pool as positive control, an HIV-1 Nef peptide pool as negative control, or no peptide. Post-vaccine blood samples were obtained a median of approximately 74 days after the second vaccine dose, with a range of about 13 to 241 days. Post-COVID blood samples from convalescent patients were collected a median of about 100 days after diagnosis, with a range of 35 to 161 days. Results and caveats for the whole study, not just this receptor: In convalescent patients, a median approximately 86% of post-vaccine SARS-CoV-2-reactive clones were detected only after vaccination, suggesting vaccine-specific priming. In convalescent patients, nearly all vaccine-specific clones (304 of 307) were found to be mono-reactive for SARS-CoV-2 spike rather than cross-reactive with common cold coronaviruses. Although the median number of SARS-CoV-2-reactive clonotypes went up from 21 after infection to 35 to 40 after vaccination, the increase was not significant. Only a relatively small number of convalescent patients were included in the study, and early timepoints following natural infection were not analyzed.

The library was made by PCR. TCR sequencing of DNA from cultured CD4+ T cells used the Oncomine TCR Beta short-read assay at the Johns Hopkins FTIC core. The QIAamp micro DNA kit was used to extract genomic DNA from the cultured CD4+ T cells. Oncomine TCR Beta libraries from cultured CD4+ T cells were pooled using unique dual indexes and sequenced on an Illumina iSeq 100. For the original study's pipeline: Non-productive sequences were filtered out, and CDR3s that did not start with C, did not end with F or W, or were shorter than 7 amino acids were discarded. The MANAFEST web application identified antigen-specific clonotypes by comparing peptide-stimulated wells against reference wells and other culture wells. An FDR below 0.05, an odds ratio above 5, and a productive frequency above 0.1% in at least two of three replicate wells were required for clones to be considered positive. Clonotypes that were significantly expanded in both SARS-CoV-2 spike wells and at least one common cold coronavirus spike condition were defined as cross-reactive. Similarity between CDR3 sequences was evaluated in R version 3.6.1 using Levenshtein distances (stringdist) and unrooted phylogenetic trees (ape). TCRdb applied fastp at Q25 and MiXCR to the public reads, then kept only in-frame beta chains. Duplicate CDR3 protein sequences are folded into a single record with the most common DNA and genes. None of the V and J calls come from the authors' own analysis; TCRdb made them. The sample contains 20,000 or so distinct CDR3 sequences, under 30% of them found a single time. The ten largest clones capture approximately 7.8% of the sample.

The V and J ends are trimmed by 4 bases and 7 bases, leaving 17 bases between them. CDR1 and CDR2, per the germline V gene, are MNHNS and SASEGT. Spanning cysteine to phenylalanine, the CDR3 consists of 15 amino acids. The read is trimmed to its CDR3 DNA, 45 bases read in frame from base 1. The rearrangement joined TRBV6-1 to TRBJ2-4, with TRBD2 perhaps the D gene, on 7 matching bases. The receptor comes from a human donor with COVID-19. Sequencing was performed on cultured CD4+ T cells from blood. CDR3 loop: CASSAMAGRGNIQYF. At the DNA level, the sequence is TGTGCCAGCAGTGCCATGGCAGGGAGGGGGAACATTCAGTACTTC.